This T cell receptor (beta chain) was documented in a study of CD8+ T cells in alopecia areata. Study-wide background: Patients in the study were on tofacitinib for 6 to 18 months, then off it for 6 months.

Whole-study results and caveats: Resident alphabeta T cells of normal skin are also sequenced in scalp samples.

With regard to this clone: As yet, its antigen is unknown.

It was cDNA, reverse transcribed from extracted RNA, that served as the sequencing template. Here immunoSEQ multiplex PCR was the method, and the copy in TCRdb shows in-frame clones only, minus some. The data show some 110,000 clones, under 40% seen once. Germline V gene sequence: CDR1 SGHRS, CDR2 YFSETQ. The CDR3 length is 12 residues. The ends were cut back, 0 bases at V and 3 bases at J, with 3 bases in the middle. Source material: CD4+ T cells sorted from blood. This chain links TRBV5-1 with TRBJ2-5; D gene unclear. The sequence derives from a human donor with alopecia areata. The CDR3 loop reads CASSLAEETQYF. The CDR3 bases are TGCGCCAGCAGCTTGGCCGAAGAGACCCAGTACTTC. Combining the CDR3 with reference TRBV5-1 and TRBJ2-5 gives the whole variable domain KAGVTQTPRYLIKTRGQQVTLSCSPISGHRSVSWYQQTPGQGLQFLFEYFSETQRNKGNFPGRFSGRQFSNSRSEMNVSTLELGDSALYLCASSLAEETQYFGPGTRLLVL.